The entry that follows covers one TCR beta chain sequence. This sample was taken from a study of blood T cell repertoires in COVID-19. At the level of the study: From T cells, B-cell-depleted T cells, or PBMCs came the material, which was cDNA or gDNA.

Original data processing: Cell counts per sample came from amplifying reference gene primers. TCRdb keeps only in-frame clones here, not all; method: immunoSEQ multiplex PCR. The D gene and trimming were derived from the DNA, and the V and J assignments and clone size from that table. The sample has roughly 30,000 clones, roughly 85% seen once. CDR1 and CDR2 from the germline V gene are SSHAT and FNYEAQ (reference sequence). Unmatched junction bases numbered 12, after V lost 5 bases and J lost 2 bases. The CDR3 runs 18 residues. What was sequenced was peripheral blood. This rearrangement joins TRBV7-7 to TRBJ2-3, with TRBD2 identical over 11 bases. The source of this sequence is a man between 60 and 75 years old with active COVID-19. The CDR3 DNA reads as TGTGCCAGCAGCCCCAACACCGGACTAGCGGGCCCCACAGATACGCAGTATTTT. Its translation is CASSPNTGLAGPTDTQYF.